A single sample gave rise to the 21 T cell receptor beta chains below, sequenced in a study of cytomegalovirus exposure and HLA in healthy donors. The method was immunoSEQ multiplex PCR; TCRdb's version includes in-frame clones alone and lacks a portion of them. Of under 150,000 clones listed, around 90% are singletons. Sequenced material: PBMCs. Receptor source: a woman aged 18-29 years in good health and CMV-seropositive.

The chain combines TRBV19 with TRBJ2-2; D might be TRBD2 (6 bases). The V gene's germline CDR1 is LNHDA and CDR2 SQIVND (reference sequence). There are 13 residues in the CDR3. The V end lost 10 bases, the J end lost 7 bases, and 16 bases lay between the germline ends. The DNA of the CDR3 is TGTGCCATCTCGGAGGGTCGGTACGGGGAGCTGTTTTTT. Its translation: CAISEGRYGELFF.

The chain joins TRBV5-6 to TRBJ2-1; 7 bases align to TRBD2. CDR3 length equals 16 residues. The J segment lost 3 bases and the V segment lost 3 bases, leaving 9 bases of the junction unmatched. Germline V gene data show CDR1 as SGHDT and CDR2 as YYEEEE. The CDR3 bases are TGTGCCAGCAGCTCCCGAAGCGGGAACATCTACAATGAGCAGTTCTTC. It specifies CASSSRSGNIYNEQFF. Combining the CDR3 with reference TRBV5-6 and TRBJ2-1 gives the whole variable domain DAGVTQSPTHLIKTRGQQVTLRCSPKSGHDTVSWYQQALGQGPQFIFQYYEEEERQRGNFPDRFSGHQFPNYSSELNVNALLLGDSALYLCASSSRSGNIYNEQFFGPGTRLTVL.

The chain has TRBV10-3 and TRBJ1-2, with a possible D match to TRBD1 (5 bases). The ends were cut back, 0 bases at V and 5 bases at J, with 7 bases in the middle. Germline V gives CDR1 ENHRY, CDR2 SYGVKD. CDR3 length: 13 residues. The CDR3 bases are TGTGCCATCAGTGAGTCCAGGGTTTATGGCTACACCTTC. Protein sequence: CAISESRVYGYTF.

This chain connects TRBV27 to TRBJ2-1; 12 bases are a match to TRBD2. The CDR3 is made up of 17 amino acids. V shed 3 bases, J shed 4 bases, and the junction held 7 bases outside the gene matches. Germline CDR1 MNHEY, CDR2 SMNVEV (reference sequence). The CDR3 is CASSLRGLAGPYNEQFF. The CDR3 bases are TGTGCCAGCAGTTTGCGGGGACTAGCGGGCCCTTACAATGAGCAGTTCTTC.

The chain carries TRBV18 and TRBJ1-1; possible D gene TRBD1, 6 bases. Between the trimmed V and J ends, which lost 2 bases and 1 base, there was a span of 11 bases. The CDR3 has 15 residues. Germline CDR1 KGHSH, CDR2 LQKENI. The CDR3 DNA sequence: TGTGCCAGCTCACCAGGCAGGGGTTCGAACACTGAAGCTTTCTTT. This codes for CASSPGRGSNTEAFF.

This chain uses TRBV18 with TRBJ2-1; TRBD1 might be the D (5 bases). The germline V gene encodes CDR1 KGHSH and CDR2 LQKENI. The CDR3 sequence is 14 residues long. Trimming took off 2 bases at V and 9 bases at J, with 14 bases between the two ends. In nucleotides, the CDR3 is TGTGCCAGCTCACCAGGCGAGAGCCAGGGTGAGCAGTTCTTC. Its translation: CASSPGESQGEQFF.

The sample holds one count of this clone. This specimen includes other DNA sequences encoding the same CDR3. The DNA for the CDR3 is TGCGCCAGCAGCTTCGCGACAGGGTCAGACCAGCCCCAGCATTTT. Translation gives CASSFATGSDQPQHF. The chain links TRBV5-1 to TRBJ1-5, with 7 positions matching TRBD1. The length of the CDR3 is 15 residues. CDR1 is SGHRS, CDR2 YFSETQ, per germline. J lost 7 bases, V lost 2 bases, and 9 bases had no gene match. Full variable domain (missing parts from reference TRBV5-1 and TRBJ1-5): KAGVTQTPRYLIKTRGQQVTLSCSPISGHRSVSWYQQTPGQGLQFLFEYFSETQRNKGNFPGRFSGRQFSNSRSEMNVSTLELGDSALYLCASSFATGSDQPQHFGDGTRLSIL.

This clone occurred a few times. This chain connects TRBV30 to TRBJ1-6; 8 bases are shared with TRBD1. Germline trimming cut 2 bases from V and 6 bases from J; bases unmatched to any gene: 3. The length of the CDR3 is 14 residues. CDR1 is GTSNPN and CDR2 is SVGIG in the germline V gene (reference sequence). CDR3 sequence (DNA): TGTGCCTGGAGTCAGGGGGCGGGTAATTCACCCCTCCACTTT. This encodes CAWSQGAGNSPLHF.

The chain has TRBV2 and TRBJ2-2, with TRBD2 matching 8 bases. The ends lost 2 bases at V and 5 bases at J; junction bases unmatched: 7. The CDR3 has 16 residues. Germline CDR1 and CDR2: SNHLY and FYNNEI. CDR3 sequence: CASSERAGGRTGELFF. Written as DNA, the CDR3 is TGTGCCAGCAGTGAACGGGCGGGAGGCCGAACCGGGGAGCTGTTTTTT.

V and J are TRBV7-2 and TRBJ1-6; D unclear. Trimming shortened V by 5 bases and J by 0 bases, and 5 bases separated the two germline ends. Germline-derived CDR1 and CDR2 are SGHTA and FQGNSA. The CDR3 is 14 residues long. CDR3 loop: CASSPLSYNSPLHF. The CDR3 coding sequence is TGTGCCAGCAGCCCCCTCTCCTATAATTCACCCCTCCACTTT.

The chain combines TRBV2 with TRBJ1-1; 12 nucleotides align to TRBD1. The CDR3 is made up of 17 amino acids. With 6 bases clipped from V and 3 bases from J, the junction kept 11 bases outside the gene matches. Germline values: CDR1 SNHLY, CDR2 FYNNEI. The CDR3 DNA reads as TGTGCCAGCAGGTTCGTCCGGGACAGGGGGCCGTACACTGAAGCTTTCTTT. The encoded protein is CASRFVRDRGPYTEAFF.

V is TRBV4-1 and J is TRBJ1-3, with D perhaps matching TRBD1 (6 bases). Germline CDR1 MGHRA, CDR2 YSYEKL. This CDR3 comprises 17 residues. The V end was cut by 0 bases, the J end by 1 base, with 13 bases between. The CDR3 loop is CASSQDGRGGSGNTIYF. CDR3 coding DNA: TGCGCCAGCAGCCAAGATGGCAGGGGCGGGTCTGGAAACACCATATATTTT.

This clone was seen more than once but under ten times. The V gene is TRBV18, the J gene TRBJ2-7, with 8 bases matching TRBD1. The CDR3 is made up of 15 amino acids. V shed 2 bases, J shed 6 bases, and the junction held 9 bases outside the gene matches. Germline V gene data show CDR1 as KGHSH and CDR2 as LQKENI. The CDR3 DNA is TGTGCCAGCTCACCAACCCGGGCGGGGACAGGCGAGCAGTACTTC. Encoded protein: CASSPTRAGTGEQYF.

This clone has only one observation. The chain couples TRBV4-3 to TRBJ1-3; no definite D call. V gave up 0 bases and J gave up 1 base, with 13 bases separating them. Germline CDR1 is LGHNA and CDR2 is YSLEER. The CDR3 runs to 17 residues. CDR3 region: CASSQDPVVLSGNTIYF. The CDR3 bases are TGCGCCAGCAGCCAAGATCCGGTCGTCCTATCTGGAAACACCATATATTTT.

The V call is TRBV27, the J call TRBJ2-5, with D tentatively TRBD2 (7 bases). The CDR3 is 13 residues long. Trimming removed 4 bases at V and 5 bases at J, with 11 bases between. Germline CDR1 is MNHEY and CDR2 is SMNVEV (reference sequence). The CDR3 DNA sequence: TGTGCCAGCAGTTCAGGGAGGGGGGAGACCCAGTACTTC. This encodes CASSSGRGETQYF.

The rearrangement links TRBV28 to TRBJ1-3; D not certain. In germline, CDR1 is MDHEN, CDR2 SYDVKM. The CDR3 is made up of 15 amino acids. V shed 2 bases and J shed 4 bases, with 12 bases lying between them. Here the CDR3 reads CASSLTGSGGNTIYF. CDR3 DNA: TGTGCCAGCAGTTTAACGGGGTCGGGCGGAAACACCATATATTTT.

This chain uses TRBV5-6 with TRBJ2-2, with a tentative D call TRBD1 (6 bases). Between the trimmed V and J ends, which lost 4 bases and 8 bases, there was a span of 12 bases. Germline CDR1 is SGHDT and CDR2 is YYEEEE. The CDR3 length is 13 residues. CDR3 sequence (DNA): TGTGCCAGCAGCCACAGGGCCGTAGGGGAGCTGTTTTTT. Its translation: CASSHRAVGELFF.

The chain is built from TRBV7-9 and TRBJ1-1; no clear D gene. CDR1 and CDR2 from the germline V gene are SEHNR and FQNEAQ (reference sequence). CDR3 length: 14 residues. The ends were cut back, 5 bases at V and 1 base at J, with 11 bases in the middle. This CDR3 is CASSLPVWNTEAFF. DNA of the CDR3: TGTGCCAGCAGCCTCCCCGTGTGGAACACTGAAGCTTTCTTT.

The gene calls are TRBV4-2 and TRBJ1-1; a weak D match, TRBD1 (6 bases). CDR3 size: 18 residues. V lost 1 base and J 0 bases, leaving 18 bases between the germline ends. Germline V lookup: CDR1 LGHNA, CDR2 YNFKEQ. This CDR3 reads CASSQGTQGDRMNTEAFF. In DNA, the CDR3 is TGTGCCAGCAGCCAAGGAACACAGGGAGACCGGATGAACACTGAAGCTTTCTTT.

The genes are TRBV5-1 and TRBJ2-7, with 8 positions matching TRBD1. The CDR3 loop spans 14 amino acids. The V gene's germline CDR1 is SGHRS and CDR2 YFSETQ. Germline trimming cut 2 bases from V and 2 bases from J; bases unmatched to any gene: 3. The CDR3 DNA is TGCGCCAGCAGCTTTCGACAGGGGACCTACGAGCAGTACTTC. This encodes CASSFRQGTYEQYF.

This clone was seen a single time. The chain uses TRBV9 and TRBJ2-2; D is possibly TRBD2 (6 bases). This CDR3 region has 15 residues. V was shortened by 1 base and J by 6 bases, with 13 bases between the two germline ends. Germline V gene sequence: CDR1 SGDLS, CDR2 YYNGEE. CDR3 sequence (DNA): TGTGCCAGCAGCGTATATTCCCTAGCGCCCGGGGAGCTGTTTTTT. As protein: CASSVYSLAPGELFF.